Shown below are 16 T cell receptor beta chains from a single sample sequenced in a study of blood T cell repertoires in COVID-19 (TCRdb year 2020). Libraries were made using the immunoSEQ multiplex PCR assay. As stored in TCRdb, this immuneACCESS dataset retains in-frame rearrangements with V and J assigned. A fraction of the clones does not appear; measured against another copy, unresolved V genes explain less than half of the discrepancy, and the remainder lacks a known reason. The sample yields about 97,000 clones; approximately 92% were counted once. Around 5.8% of the sample comes from the top ten. The sequencing input was peripheral blood. Receptor source: a man aged 45-60 years with active COVID-19.

This clone turned up a few times. The V gene is TRBV11-2, the J gene TRBJ1-1; D is unclear. V was cut by 5 bases and J by 5 bases, with 9 bases left in between. The CDR3 has 12 residues. The germline CDR1 and CDR2 sequences are SGHAT and FQNNGV. CDR3 loop: CASSPGGTEAFF. DNA for the CDR3: TGTGCCAGCAGCCCAGGAGGGACTGAAGCTTTCTTT.

This clone was found once. V usage is TRBV24-1 and J usage is TRBJ2-3, with a possible D match to TRBD1 (6 bases). Germline V CDR1 and CDR2: KGHDR, SFDVKD. This CDR3 has 14 residues. The V and J ends lost 3 bases and 1 base respectively, with 7 bases between them. CDR3 bases: TGTGCCACCAGTGATCCAGGGGGCACAGATACGCAGTATTTT. Its protein product is CATSDPGGTDTQYF.

This clone was detected only a few times. V and J are TRBV6-5 and TRBJ2-7; 9 nucleotides align to TRBD1. Trimming removed 6 bases from V and 2 bases from J; junction bases left unmatched: 5. The CDR3 covers 14 residues. The germline V gene has CDR1 MNHEY and CDR2 SVGAGI. CDR3: CASRPRQGAYEQYF. CDR3 in DNA: TGTGCCAGCAGGCCAAGACAGGGGGCCTACGAGCAGTACTTC.

V usage is TRBV19 and J usage is TRBJ1-1; D is uncertain. In germline, CDR1 is LNHDA, CDR2 SQIVND (reference sequence). The CDR3 loop spans 14 amino acids. Trimming took 1 base from V and 5 from J, leaving 11 bases between them. For the CDR3, the DNA is TGTGCCAGTAGTATAGGGAGGGATGGGACTGAAGCTTTCTTT. Its protein is CASSIGRDGTEAFF.

V is TRBV6-4 and J is TRBJ2-7; TRBD2 aligns across 10 bases. CDR1 is MRHNA, CDR2 SNTAGT, per germline. This CDR3 spans 14 amino acids. The V and J ends lost 3 bases and 6 bases, in that order; junction bases with no gene match: 5. CDR3 coding DNA: TGTGCCAGCAGTGAGCTAGCGGGAGTATCCGAGCAGTACTTC. It translates to CASSELAGVSEQYF.

The chain uses TRBV28 and TRBJ2-4, with 8 bases aligning to TRBD2. With 6 bases clipped from V and 4 bases from J, the junction kept 5 bases outside the gene matches. CDR3 length equals 14 residues. Germline V gene sequence: CDR1 MDHEN, CDR2 SYDVKM. DNA of the CDR3: TGTGCCAGCAGCTCGGGGGGGCAGAAAAACATTCAGTACTTC. This encodes CASSSGGQKNIQYF.

This clone was detected once. The rearrangement joins TRBV2 to TRBJ2-5; 10 bases align to TRBD2. The V segment lost 7 bases and the J segment 5 bases; nucleotides outside the gene matches: 10. Per the germline V gene, CDR1 is SNHLY and CDR2 is FYNNEI. CDR3 length: 15 residues. CDR3 amino acids: CASTQSGGGRETQYF. CDR3 nucleotide sequence: TGTGCCAGCACCCAGAGCGGGGGGGGACGGGAGACCCAGTACTTC.

This chain's CDR3 is CSASSWATTGELFF. CDR3 nucleotide sequence: TGCAGTGCTAGTAGCTGGGCGACGACCGGGGAGCTGTTTTTT. The chain has TRBV20-1 and TRBJ2-2; D not certain. Germline assignment: CDR1 DFQATT and CDR2 SNEGSKA (reference sequence). The CDR3 is 14 residues long. V shed 3 bases and J shed 5 bases, with 13 bases lying between them.

This sequence joins TRBV6-1 and TRBJ1-2; tentatively, D is TRBD1 (6 bases). The CDR3 is 18 residues long. Between the trimmed V and J ends, which lost 3 bases and 0 bases, there was a span of 20 bases. Germline assignment: CDR1 MNHNS and CDR2 SASEGT. The CDR3, as DNA: TGTGCCAGCAGTGACCTCTCTGAGACAGGAGCTCCTAACTATGGCTACACCTTC. It codes for CASSDLSETGAPNYGYTF.

This clone was counted a single time. The chain carries TRBV10-3 and TRBJ2-7; possibly TRBD2 for D (7 bases). Trimming shortened V by 8 bases and J by 4 bases, and 15 bases separated the two germline ends. Germline V gene sequence: CDR1 ENHRY, CDR2 SYGVKD. The CDR3 has 13 amino acids. CDR3: CAISGGQLYEQYF. The CDR3 DNA reads as TGTGCCATCTCGGGGGGCCAGCTGTACGAGCAGTACTTC.

The V gene is TRBV10-1, the J gene TRBJ2-3; D possibly corresponds to TRBD1 (6 bases). The CDR3 is 17 residues long. V was trimmed by 5 bases and J by 5 bases, leaving 23 bases between them. Germline V gene data show CDR1 as WNHNN and CDR2 as SYGVQD (reference sequence). The CDR3 DNA reads as TGCGCCAGCAGTTCGTTCCGGGACACGAGGGCTCAAGATACGCAGTATTTT. Translated, it gives CASSSFRDTRAQDTQYF.

The chain couples TRBV14 to TRBJ2-5; 8 nucleotides align to TRBD1. This CDR3 is 13 amino acids long. Losses at the gene ends were 2 bases for V and 5 bases for J; bases not matched to a gene: 1. Looked up from germline, CDR1 is SGHDN and CDR2 is FVKESK. For the CDR3, the DNA is TGTGCCAGCAGCCAATGGACAGGGGAGACCCAGTACTTC. Its translation is CASSQWTGETQYF. Combining the CDR3 with reference TRBV14 and TRBJ2-5 gives the whole variable domain EAGVTQFPSHSVIEKGQTVTLRCDPISGHDNLYWYRRVMGKEIKFLLHFVKESKQDESGMPNNRFLAERTGGTYSTLKVQPAELEDSGVYFCASSQWTGETQYFGPGTRLLVL.

The rearrangement joins TRBV12-3 or TRBV12-4 to TRBJ1-3, with D unclear. CDR3 length: 13 amino acids. With 5 bases removed from V and 0 bases from J, the gap between germline ends came to 5 bases. CDR3 sequence reads: CASSDTSGNTIYF. CDR3 sequence (DNA): TGTGCCAGCAGTGACACCTCTGGAAACACCATATATTTT.

V is TRBV25-1 and J is TRBJ1-2; 8 nucleotides match TRBD1. Germline CDR1 is MGHDK and CDR2 is SYGVNS. J lost 8 bases, V lost 3 bases, and 11 bases had no gene match. This CDR3 spans 15 amino acids. CDR3 residues: CASSEAGGELNGYTF. The CDR3 DNA follows: TGTGCCAGCAGTGAGGCAGGGGGCGAGTTAAACGGCTACACCTTC.

This chain links TRBV20-1 with TRBJ2-1, with a tentative D call TRBD2 (5 bases). The V end lost 3 bases, the J end lost 9 bases, and 21 bases lay between the germline ends. Germline CDR1 reads DFQATT; CDR2 reads SNEGSKA (reference sequence). The CDR3 runs to 15 residues. The CDR3 spells CSASGPRRAGGEQFF. CDR3 bases: TGCAGTGCTAGTGGCCCCAGGCGGGCGGGTGGTGAGCAGTTCTTC.

The rearrangement uses TRBV6-5 and TRBJ1-1, with D unresolved. This CDR3 is built from 14 residues. The ends were cut back, 7 bases at V and 5 bases at J, with 17 bases in the middle. CDR1 MNHEY and CDR2 SVGAGI come from the germline V gene. CDR3 in DNA: TGTGCCAGCACCGACGGGAGGAGGCGGACTGAAGCTTTCTTT. This encodes CASTDGRRRTEAFF.